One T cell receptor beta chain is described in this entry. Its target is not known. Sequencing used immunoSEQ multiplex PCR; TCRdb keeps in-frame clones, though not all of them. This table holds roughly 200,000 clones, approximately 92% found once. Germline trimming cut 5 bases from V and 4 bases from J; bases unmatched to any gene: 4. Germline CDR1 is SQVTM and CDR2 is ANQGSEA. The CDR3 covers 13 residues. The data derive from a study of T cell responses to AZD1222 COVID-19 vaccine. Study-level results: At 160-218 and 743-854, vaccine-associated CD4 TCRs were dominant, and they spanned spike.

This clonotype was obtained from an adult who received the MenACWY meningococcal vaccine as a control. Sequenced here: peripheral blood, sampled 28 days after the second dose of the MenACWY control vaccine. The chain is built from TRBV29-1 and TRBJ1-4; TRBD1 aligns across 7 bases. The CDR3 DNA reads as TGCAGCGTTCGGGACAGAATTAATGAAAAACTGTTTTTT. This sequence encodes CSVRDRINEKLFF.